This is a list of T cell receptor beta chains from one sample in a study of blood T cell repertoires in COVID-19. Clones were sequenced by immunoSEQ multiplex PCR, and TCRdb holds only the in-frame ones, with some missing. Among a few hundred thousand clones, roughly 86% were seen once, and the ten largest hold about 1.7%. Sequenced material: PBMCs or T cells enriched from blood (not recorded which). The receptors here all came from a young woman who had recovered from COVID-19. CDR3s include the opening cysteine and the closing phenylalanine or tryptophan. The D gene is left open where the match is weak. Not every row has a clone size; where given, it reads once, few, many or a size class.

size | J | D | V | DNA | CDR3
. | TRBJ2-2 | TRBD2 | TRBV27 | TGTGCCAGCAGTTTACTCTCTAGCGGGGGGGCGAACACCGGGGAGCTGTTTTTT | CASSLLSSGGANTGELFF
. | TRBJ2-7 | TRBD1 | TRBV27 | TGTGCCAGCGGCCAATCTAGGGGGCTAGACTACGAGCAGTACTTC | CASGQSRGLDYEQYF
once | TRBJ1-2 | TRBD1 | TRBV15 | TGTGCCACCAGCAGAGTGTTCCCAGGGGGCCTCTATGGCTACACCTTC | CATSRVFPGGLYGYTF
. | TRBJ2-4 | . | TRBV5-1 | TGCGCCAGCAGCTTGGCGGTGGGAGTAGCCAAAAACATTCAGTACTTC | CASSLAVGVAKNIQYF
few | TRBJ1-2 | . | TRBV5-4 | TGTGCCAGCAGCTTTGCGGGGGCGGCAGGCTACACCTTC | CASSFAGAAGYTF
few | TRBJ1-5 | . | TRBV30 | TGTGCCGGGGGCTCGGACTCGTCTGGGCCCCAGCATTTT | CAGGSDSSGPQHF
. | TRBJ2-1 | . | TRBV3-1/TRBV3-2 | TGTGCCAGCAGCCAAGATGTGACTACCAACAATGAGCAGTTCTTC | CASSQDVTTNNEQFF
. | TRBJ1-2 | . | TRBV7-3 | TGTGCCAGCAGCCGACAGGCAGGCTATGGCTACACCTTC | CASSRQAGYGYTF
. | TRBJ1-2 | . | TRBV27 | TGTGCCAGCAGAAGGCAGGCCTCGGCAAGTGGCTACACCTTC | CASRRQASASGYTF
. | TRBJ2-7 | . | TRBV6-5 | TGTGCCAGCAGTTACTCGAGTAGTCGGTTCGAGCAGTACTTC | CASSYSSSRFEQYF
. | TRBJ2-3 | TRBD2 | TRBV11-2 | TGTGCCAGCAGCTTAGGATCTGGGCTAGCGGGGACGCAGTATTTT | CASSLGSGLAGTQYF
. | TRBJ2-7 | . | TRBV7-8 | TGTGCCAGCAGCTTCGCTCAGGGAGGCTACGAGCAGTACTTC | CASSFAQGGYEQYF
. | TRBJ2-7 | . | TRBV12-3/TRBV12-4 | TGTGCCAGCAGTTTAGGACGGGTCTACGAGCAGTACTTC | CASSLGRVYEQYF
. | TRBJ2-3 | TRBD1 | TRBV28 | TGTGCCAGCAGTGTACCCGGGACAGGGGGCGCCGATACGCAGTATTTT | CASSVPGTGGADTQYF
. | TRBJ1-2 | TRBD1 | TRBV2 | TGTGCCAGCAGTCCTAGCCCAACTCGACAGGGGGTAAATGGCTACACCTTC | CASSPSPTRQGVNGYTF
. | TRBJ1-1 | . | TRBV7-8 | TGTGCCAGCAGCCGAAGCCCGAACACTGAAGCTTTCTTT | CASSRSPNTEAFF
few | TRBJ1-1 | TRBD1 | TRBV7-2 | TGTGCCAGCAGCTTCGACGGGACAGGGGTTCTCACTGAAGCTTTCTTT | CASSFDGTGVLTEAFF
few | TRBJ2-2 | . | TRBV10-2 | TGCGCCAGCAGCGCCACCGGGACTGGCACCGGGGAGCTGTTTTTT | CASSATGTGTGELFF
. | TRBJ2-7 | . | TRBV27 | TGTGCCAGCAGTCAAACTATCAAGTCCTACGAGCAGTACTTC | CASSQTIKSYEQYF
. | TRBJ1-3 | TRBD1 | TRBV29-1 | TGCAGCGTCACGCCGACAGGGACTGGAAACACCATATATTTT | CSVTPTGTGNTIYF